This TCR beta chain was retrieved from a study of cytomegalovirus exposure and HLA in healthy donors. A multiplex PCR was run with 60 Vbeta primers and 13 Jbeta primers. The repertoire was sequenced with immunoSEQ multiplex PCR; TCRdb's copy has only in-frame clones and lacks some. Here the sample spans about 190,000 clones, about 80% being singletons. Study outcomes and limitations: Per a prior analysis, the majority of TCR beta V segments were productive roughly 87% or roughly 30% of the time. Researchers reported from a later analysis that most CMV-associated TCR beta chains appeared HLA-restricted.

Donors consisted of healthy bone marrow donors. The length of the CDR3 is 16 residues. Germline CDR1 reads MNHEY; CDR2 reads SMNVEV (reference sequence). Trimming removed 6 bases from V and 6 bases from J, with 20 bases in between. In the case of this clone: Its specificity is unknown.

The source of this sequence is a woman aged 35 to 49 in good health and CMV-seronegative. The chain recombines TRBV27 with TRBJ1-4, with a possible D match to TRBD1 (6 bases). The sequenced sample was PBMCs. The CDR3 loop reads CASSPDRNGLDEKLFF. The CDR3 DNA reads as TGTGCCAGCAGCCCTGACAGGAATGGACTCGATGAAAAACTGTTTTTT.